Below are 26 T cell receptor beta chains sequenced from a single sample in a study of shared clonotypes between healthy human individuals. Clones were read by immunoSEQ multiplex PCR, and TCRdb kept only the in-frame ones, dropping some. The sample records approximately 710,000 clones, 90% being singletons. The specimen was memory CD8+ T cells from PBMCs. Indicated subset: CD45RO+ cells pooled with CCR7-negative TemRA cells. The receptors come from a young man in good health. Some clones in this sample may be carry-over from other donors' samples.

The chain couples TRBV7-8 to TRBJ2-1, with 8 positions matching TRBD2. The CDR3 has 17 amino acids. The trim removed 1 base at V and 7 bases at J, leaving 12 bases unmatched. CDR1 SGHVS and CDR2 FQNEAQ come from the germline V gene. The CDR3 loop is CASSLEGEIAGRNEQFF. As DNA, the CDR3 is TGTGCCAGCAGCTTAGAGGGAGAAATAGCGGGAAGGAATGAGCAGTTCTTC.

This chain connects TRBV25-1 to TRBJ2-7, with TRBD1 matching 7 bases. The germline V gene encodes CDR1 MGHDK and CDR2 SYGVNS. CDR3 length: 14 residues. J gave up 6 bases and V 1 base, and 6 bases lay outside the gene matches. CDR3 amino acids: CASSEWAGGREQYF. In nucleotides, the CDR3 is TGTGCCAGCAGTGAATGGGCAGGGGGTCGCGAGCAGTACTTC.

CDR3 bases: TGTGCCAGCAGCTTAGGGGACATCATGGGAGGAGAAAAACTGTTTTTT. Translation gives CASSLGDIMGGEKLFF. V and J are TRBV7-9 and TRBJ1-4; D possibly corresponds to TRBD1 (6 bases). This CDR3 contains 16 residues. From germline, CDR1 is SEHNR and CDR2 FQNEAQ (reference sequence). V lost 1 base, J lost 8 bases, and 17 bases lay in between.

For this clone: Other nucleotide sequences from this sample produce the same CDR3. V usage is TRBV9 and J usage is TRBJ2-7; 8 bases align to TRBD1. J gave up 2 bases and V 0 bases, and 4 bases lay outside the gene matches. The CDR3 is made up of 15 amino acids. CDR1 SGDLS and CDR2 YYNGEE come from the germline V gene. The CDR3 DNA follows: TGTGCCAGCAGCGTAGGCCAGGGGGCGGCCTACGAGCAGTACTTC. Translated: CASSVGQGAAYEQYF.

To note about this clone: This sample includes further DNA sequences coding for the same CDR3. The chain employs TRBV4-1 and TRBJ2-7; 12 bases match TRBD1. V was clipped by 3 bases and J by 3 bases; unmatched bases: 3. This CDR3 contains 15 residues. CDR1 MGHRA and CDR2 YSYEKL come from the germline V gene. The chain's CDR3 is CASSQGQGAFYEQYF. Written as DNA, the CDR3 is TGCGCCAGCAGCCAGGGACAGGGGGCTTTCTACGAGCAGTACTTC.

This chain connects TRBV5-6 to TRBJ2-1; tentatively, D is TRBD1 or TRBD2 (5 bases each). Trimming took 2 bases from V and 7 from J, leaving 16 bases between them. The CDR3 sequence is 15 residues long. Germline values: CDR1 SGHDT, CDR2 YYEEEE. CDR3 nucleotides: TGTGCCAGCAGCTTCGCCGGGGCGTATTTAAATGAGCAGTTCTTC. Its protein product is CASSFAGAYLNEQFF.

V is TRBV19 and J is TRBJ2-7; D perhaps matches TRBD2 (5 bases). The V end lost 3 bases, the J end lost 0 bases, and 9 bases lay between the germline ends. CDR1 LNHDA and CDR2 SQIVND come from the germline V gene (reference sequence). This CDR3 region has 14 residues. CDR3 DNA: TGTGCCAGTAGTATCTCCGGGAACTCCTACGAGCAGTACTTC. As protein: CASSISGNSYEQYF.

The chain has TRBV27 and TRBJ2-1; D is perhaps TRBD2 (6 bases). Trimming cost V 4 bases and J 0 bases, with 13 bases left between them. Germline V CDR1 and CDR2: MNHEY, SMNVEV (reference sequence). The CDR3 has 16 amino acids. In DNA form, the CDR3 reads TGTGCCAGCAGTTCCGGGACTCCCGTCTCCTACAATGAGCAGTTCTTC. As protein: CASSSGTPVSYNEQFF.

This clone was seen a handful of times. A clone one base away is much larger, so this may be a read error. The chain couples TRBV6-5 to TRBJ1-5; D unresolved. Per the germline V gene, CDR1 is MNHEY and CDR2 is SVGAGI. V dropped 4 bases and J dropped 4 bases, with 5 bases sitting between them. The CDR3 totals 12 residues. In nucleotides, the CDR3 is TGTGCCAGCAGTTCCCAGAATCAGCCCCAGCATTTT. As protein: CASSSQNQPQHF.

The rearrangement uses TRBV4-1 and TRBJ1-4; the D gene is possibly TRBD1 (5 bases). The CDR3 runs 16 residues. The V end was cut by 1 base, the J end by 6 bases, with 15 bases between. The germline V gene has CDR1 MGHRA and CDR2 YSYEKL. CDR3 residues: CASSQVPAGLDEKLFF. The CDR3 coding sequence is TGCGCCAGCAGCCAAGTCCCGGCAGGGCTAGATGAAAAACTGTTTTTT.

The chain links TRBV6-6 to TRBJ2-2; perhaps TRBD1 as D (6 bases). V gave up 7 bases and J gave up 2 bases, with 11 bases separating them. The germline V gene encodes CDR1 MNHNY and CDR2 SVGAGI (reference sequence). The CDR3 has 14 amino acids. The CDR3 DNA is TGTGCCAGCACGGGGACACGAAACACCGGGGAGCTGTTTTTT. The encoded protein is CASTGTRNTGELFF.

The chain has TRBV6-5 and TRBJ2-1; D call uncertain. The CDR3 covers 12 residues. The V and J ends lost 6 bases and 7 bases respectively, with 10 bases between them. The germline gives CDR1 MNHEY, CDR2 SVGAGI. The CDR3 spells CASRGLPNEQFF. The CDR3, as DNA: TGTGCCAGCAGGGGGTTACCGAATGAGCAGTTCTTC.

This clone was counted only a few times. The rearrangement links TRBV28 to TRBJ2-3; no firm D call. Trimming removed 3 bases at V and 5 bases at J, with 6 bases between. Germline-derived CDR1 and CDR2 are MDHEN and SYDVKM. CDR3 length: 12 residues. CDR3 in amino acids: CASSFGLDTQYF. CDR3 coding DNA: TGTGCCAGCAGTTTTGGGCTAGATACGCAGTATTTT.

The rearrangement uses TRBV7-2 and TRBJ2-3; D may be TRBD2 (5 bases). This CDR3 spans 18 amino acids. Trimming took 7 bases from V and 4 from J, leaving 27 bases between them. Per germline, CDR1 SGHTA and CDR2 FQGNSA. The CDR3, as DNA: TGTGCCAGCACCCCAGCCGCCGGACTGGGAATTTTTTCAGATACGCAGTATTTT. Its protein product is CASTPAAGLGIFSDTQYF.

The J gene is TRBJ2-7, the V gene TRBV7-2; TRBD1 matches at 11 bases. This CDR3 is 13 amino acids long. After removal of 4 bases from V and 6 bases from J, the junction contained 2 bases not matched to a gene. Germline values: CDR1 SGHTA, CDR2 FQGNSA. CDR3 sequence reads: CASSSGTGGEQYF. The CDR3 region has the DNA TGTGCCAGCAGCTCCGGGACAGGGGGCGAGCAGTACTTC.

The V gene is TRBV2, the J gene TRBJ1-1; tentative D call: TRBD1 (5 bases). Trimming took 6 bases from V and 12 from J, leaving 17 bases between them. The CDR3 loop spans 12 amino acids. The V gene's germline CDR1 is SNHLY and CDR2 FYNNEI. CDR3 protein: CASSPVGGLPFF. As DNA, the CDR3 is TGTGCCAGCAGCCCAGTGGGGGGGTTGCCTTTCTTT.

The DNA of the CDR3 is TGTGCCATCAGTGAGTCGCCGGGGCCGAATAATTCACCCCTCCACTTT. Amino acids: CAISESPGPNNSPLHF. This rearrangement joins TRBV10-3 to TRBJ1-6, with a tentative D call TRBD1 (5 bases). The CDR3 is 16 residues long. Trimming took 0 bases from V and 5 from J, leaving 11 bases between them. Germline V lookup: CDR1 ENHRY, CDR2 SYGVKD.

This chain links TRBV18 with TRBJ1-1; TRBD1 aligns across 7 bases. The CDR3 totals 15 residues. The germline V gene has CDR1 KGHSH and CDR2 LQKENI. With 0 bases clipped from V and 4 bases from J, the junction kept 5 bases outside the gene matches. The CDR3 is CASSPPPGQITEAFF. CDR3 coding DNA: TGTGCCAGCTCACCACCTCCGGGACAGATCACTGAAGCTTTCTTT.

The J gene is TRBJ2-7, the V gene TRBV11-2; D gene ambiguous. This CDR3 region has 14 residues. Germline V gene lookup returns CDR1 SGHAT and CDR2 FQNNGV. V was cut by 1 base and J by 2 bases, with 9 bases left in between. The CDR3 here is CASSLARQAYEQYF. The CDR3 DNA reads TGTGCCAGCAGCTTAGCGAGACAAGCCTACGAGCAGTACTTC.

This chain uses TRBV7-9 with TRBJ2-7; no clear D gene. CDR3 length equals 13 residues. CDR1 is SEHNR and CDR2 is FQNEAQ in the germline V gene (reference sequence). Trimming removed 1 base at V and 5 bases at J, with 9 bases between. Written as DNA, the CDR3 is TGTGCCAGCAGCTTAGACGGAATCCACGAGCAGTACTTC. Amino acid sequence: CASSLDGIHEQYF.

The V call is TRBV10-3, the J call TRBJ2-2; D possibly corresponds to TRBD2 (6 bases). In germline, CDR1 is ENHRY, CDR2 SYGVKD. This CDR3 comprises 12 residues. Trimming stripped 6 bases from V and 8 bases from J, with 10 bases between. CDR3 in amino acids: CAIRLAAGELFF. CDR3 nucleotides: TGTGCCATCAGACTAGCTGCGGGGGAGCTGTTTTTT.

J is TRBJ2-7 and V is TRBV7-2, with a weak D call TRBD1 (5 bases). This CDR3 spans 16 amino acids. Trimming left V 5 bases short and J 5 bases short, with 22 bases between. The germline V gene has CDR1 SGHTA and CDR2 FQGNSA. The CDR3 protein is CASSTRLRAAGNEQYF. The DNA of the CDR3 is TGTGCCAGCAGCACCAGGCTCAGGGCAGCAGGAAACGAGCAGTACTTC.

This chain connects TRBV7-9 to TRBJ1-1, with a weak D call TRBD1 (5 bases). V was pared by 1 base and J by 7 bases, with 13 bases between. CDR3 size: 14 residues. The germline CDR1 and CDR2 sequences are SEHNR and FQNEAQ (reference sequence). CDR3 coding DNA: TGTGCCAGCAGCTTAGGGGGGACGGGCGGTGAAGCTTTCTTT. Translated: CASSLGGTGGEAFF.

This clone was detected once. The V and J genes are TRBV14 and TRBJ1-1; D gene ambiguous. The ends were cut back, 4 bases at V and 0 bases at J, with 6 bases in the middle. Germline V CDR1 and CDR2: SGHDN, FVKESK. The CDR3 extends over 13 amino acids. CDR3 in amino acids: CASSRQMNTEAFF. The CDR3 bases are TGTGCCAGCAGCCGCCAGATGAACACTGAAGCTTTCTTT. Filled out from reference TRBV14 and TRBJ1-1, the complete variable domain reads EAGVTQFPSHSVIEKGQTVTLRCDPISGHDNLYWYRRVMGKEIKFLLHFVKESKQDESGMPNNRFLAERTGGTYSTLKVQPAELEDSGVYFCASSRQMNTEAFFGQGTRLTVV.

This chain uses TRBV6-5 with TRBJ1-2; no definite D call. The CDR3 loop spans 14 amino acids. Germline V gene lookup returns CDR1 MNHEY and CDR2 SVGAGI. V dropped 0 bases and J dropped 5 bases, with 10 bases sitting between them. Here the CDR3 DNA reads TGTGCCAGCAGTTACTCGGCGGCAGAGTATGGCTACACCTTC. It translates to CASSYSAAEYGYTF.

The CDR3 loop is CASSRDRGPGGYTF. DNA of the CDR3: TGTGCCAGCAGCAGAGACAGGGGGCCAGGTGGCTACACCTTC. J is TRBJ1-2 and V is TRBV5-8; 10 positions match TRBD1. The length of the CDR3 is 14 residues. Germline CDR1 and CDR2: SGHTS and YDEGEE. V was clipped by 4 bases and J by 7 bases; unmatched bases: 7.